This TCR beta chain was sequenced in a study of human T cells and chemical hapten exposure. This clonotype has more than one count but fewer than ten. The CDR3 runs to 16 residues. Germline CDR1 SNHLY, CDR2 FYNNEI. V was trimmed by 6 bases and J by 9 bases, leaving 24 bases between them. TCRdb independently ran MiXCR on the RACE reads; one entry per CDR3 protein. The sample lists more than 75,000 distinct CDR3 sequences, roughly a tenth occurring once. Regarding time point: pre-sensitization, week 0. Treatment here: therapeutic diphenylcyclopropenone sensitization with weekly scalp DPC. This TCR was sampled from a middle-aged woman with alopecia areata. Some clones in this sample may be carry-over from other donors' samples. The genes are TRBV2 and TRBJ1-5; maybe TRBD1 (6 bases). The specimen was whole blood, collected in connection with sensitization to the hapten diphenylcyclopropenone (DPC). The CDR3: CASSSRVGGAIMPQHF. In nucleotides, the CDR3 is TGTGCCAGCAGCAGCCGTGTTGGGGGGGCGATTATGCCCCAGCATTTT.